Below, 8 T cell receptor beta chains from the same sample are listed, as sequenced in a study of blood T cell repertoires in COVID-19. The method was immunoSEQ multiplex PCR; TCRdb's version includes in-frame clones alone and lacks a portion of them. Of 150,000 or so clones detected, approximately 90% appear once; the ten largest clones hold roughly 12%. The sample was peripheral blood. The receptors originated from a man younger than 35 with COVID-19, enrolled during active disease.

V is TRBV11-1 and J is TRBJ2-1; perhaps TRBD2 as D (6 bases). The CDR3 runs 15 residues. V was cut by 1 base and J by 0 bases, with 7 bases left in between. The germline CDR1 and CDR2 sequences are SGHAT and FQDESV (reference sequence). The CDR3 here is CASSLGGISYNEQFF. The CDR3 DNA reads as TGTGCCAGCAGCTTAGGCGGGATCTCCTACAATGAGCAGTTCTTC. Looking up the rest from reference TRBV11-1 and TRBJ2-1 gives the full variable domain: EAEVAQSPRYKITEKSQAVAFWCDPISGHATLYWYRQILGQGPELLVQFQDESVVDDSQLPKDRFSAERLKGVDSTLKIQPAELGDSAMYLCASSLGGISYNEQFFGPGTRLTVL.

In this sample, this clone turned up once. In DNA form, the CDR3 reads TGTGCCAGCAGCCTCCTCCTCTCCGGGGAGCTGTTTTTT. Its protein is CASSLLLSGELFF. V and J are TRBV12-3 or TRBV12-4 and TRBJ2-2, with D hard to call. The germline V and J ends were trimmed by 6 bases and 6 bases, with 11 bases remaining between them. The CDR3 consists of 13 residues.

The V gene is TRBV27, the J gene TRBJ2-1; 7 positions agree with TRBD2. Trimming removed 4 bases from V and 0 bases from J; junction bases left unmatched: 15. Germline V lookup: CDR1 MNHEY, CDR2 SMNVEV (reference sequence). The CDR3 spans 19 residues. CDR3 in DNA: TGTGCCAGCAGTTCCCCCTCTTATAGCGGGTTGAGCTCCTACAATGAGCAGTTCTTC. Translated: CASSSPSYSGLSSYNEQFF.

The chain uses TRBV29-1 and TRBJ1-1; D remains ambiguous. This CDR3 spans 12 amino acids. V was pared by 4 bases and J by 4 bases, with 10 bases between. In germline, CDR1 is SQVTM, CDR2 ANQGSEA. DNA for the CDR3: TGCAGCGTTGGTCCGGGTCCCACTGAAGCTTTCTTT. Translated, it gives CSVGPGPTEAFF.

The rearrangement uses TRBV3-1 (or the pseudogene TRBV3-2) and TRBJ2-5; 8 nucleotides match TRBD1. J lost 3 bases, V lost 3 bases, and 18 bases had no gene match. This CDR3 has 19 amino acids. Germline CDR1 and CDR2: LGHDT and YNNKEL (reference sequence). The CDR3 nucleotides are TGTGCCAGCAGCCATTCCGGGACAGGCGATAGGAGGCAGGAAGAGACCCAGTACTTC. This codes for CASSHSGTGDRRQEETQYF.

This chain joins TRBV5-3 and TRBJ2-1, with 7 bases matching TRBD1. TRBV5-3 is an ORF, with its function uncertain. Trimming removed 1 base from V and 6 bases from J; junction bases left unmatched: 13. The CDR3 has 17 residues. The CDR3 sequence: CARSLWSPTGWGNEQFF. CDR3 coding DNA: TGTGCCAGAAGCTTGTGGTCCCCGACAGGGTGGGGCAATGAGCAGTTCTTC.

This clone was seen more than once but under ten times. The CDR3 DNA reads as TGTGCCAGCACCCAACGCCCCAGGAACACTGAAGCTTTCTTT. Translating it yields CASTQRPRNTEAFF. The J gene is TRBJ1-1, the V gene TRBV7-8; D call uncertain. V was trimmed by 7 bases and J by 1 base, leaving 13 bases between them. This CDR3 spans 14 amino acids. Germline-derived CDR1 and CDR2 are SGHVS and FQNEAQ.

J is TRBJ2-7 and V is TRBV6-5; 12 bases fit TRBD2. The ends lost 6 bases at V and 3 bases at J; junction bases unmatched: 3. The CDR3 loop spans 14 amino acids. Germline V gene data show CDR1 as MNHEY and CDR2 as SVGAGI. CDR3 nucleotide sequence: TGTGCCAGCAGCCTAGCGGGAGGGTACTACGAGCAGTACTTC. Translated: CASSLAGGYYEQYF.